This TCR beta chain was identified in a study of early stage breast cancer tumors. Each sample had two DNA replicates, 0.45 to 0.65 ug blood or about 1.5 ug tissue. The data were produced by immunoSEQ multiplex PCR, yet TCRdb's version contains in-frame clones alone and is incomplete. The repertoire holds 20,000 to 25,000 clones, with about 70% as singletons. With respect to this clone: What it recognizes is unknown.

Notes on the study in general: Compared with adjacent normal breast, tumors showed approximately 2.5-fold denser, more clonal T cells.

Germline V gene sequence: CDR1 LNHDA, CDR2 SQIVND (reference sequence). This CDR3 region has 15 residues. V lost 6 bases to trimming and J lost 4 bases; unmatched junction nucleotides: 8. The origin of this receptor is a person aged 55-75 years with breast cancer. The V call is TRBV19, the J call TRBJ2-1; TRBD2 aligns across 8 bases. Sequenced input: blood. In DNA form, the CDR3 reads TGTGCCAGTAGCGGGGGGGCCCCTTTATACAATGAGCAGTTCTTC. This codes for CASSGGAPLYNEQFF.